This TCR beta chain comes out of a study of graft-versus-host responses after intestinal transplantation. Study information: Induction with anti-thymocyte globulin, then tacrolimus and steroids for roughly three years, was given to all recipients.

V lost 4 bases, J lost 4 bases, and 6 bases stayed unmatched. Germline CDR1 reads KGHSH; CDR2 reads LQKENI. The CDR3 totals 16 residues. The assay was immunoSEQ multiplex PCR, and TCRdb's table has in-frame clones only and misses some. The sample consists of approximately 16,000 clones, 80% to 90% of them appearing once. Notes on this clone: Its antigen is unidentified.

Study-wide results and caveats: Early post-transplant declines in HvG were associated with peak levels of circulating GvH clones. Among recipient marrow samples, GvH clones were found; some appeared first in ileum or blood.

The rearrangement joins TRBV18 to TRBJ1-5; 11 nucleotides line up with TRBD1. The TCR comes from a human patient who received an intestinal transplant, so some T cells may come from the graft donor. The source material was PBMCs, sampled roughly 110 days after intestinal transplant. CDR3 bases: TGTGCCAGCTCACAGGACAGGGGGCGTGCAAATCAGCCCCAGCATTTT. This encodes CASSQDRGRANQPQHF.